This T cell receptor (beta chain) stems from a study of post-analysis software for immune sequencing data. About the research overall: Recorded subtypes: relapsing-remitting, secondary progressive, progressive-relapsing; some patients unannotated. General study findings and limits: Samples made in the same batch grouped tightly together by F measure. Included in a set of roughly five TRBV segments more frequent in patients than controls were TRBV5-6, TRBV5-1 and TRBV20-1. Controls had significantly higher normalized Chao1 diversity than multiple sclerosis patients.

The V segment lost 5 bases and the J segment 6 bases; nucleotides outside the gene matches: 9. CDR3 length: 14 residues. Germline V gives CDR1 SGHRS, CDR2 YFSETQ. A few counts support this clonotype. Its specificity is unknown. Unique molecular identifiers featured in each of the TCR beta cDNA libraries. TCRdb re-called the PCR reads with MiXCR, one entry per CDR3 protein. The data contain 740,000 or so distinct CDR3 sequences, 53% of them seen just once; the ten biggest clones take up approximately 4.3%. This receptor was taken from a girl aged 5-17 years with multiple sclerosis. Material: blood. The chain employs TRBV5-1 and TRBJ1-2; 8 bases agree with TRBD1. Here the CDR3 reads CASREGQEYDGYTF. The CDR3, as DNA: TGCGCCAGCAGGGAGGGACAGGAATATGATGGCTACACCTTC.